Listed here is a single T cell receptor (beta chain). Germline CDR1 and CDR2: SQVTM and ANQGSEA. The CDR3 runs to 16 residues. V shed 7 bases and J 3 bases; nucleotides not matched to a gene: 8. This record comes from a study of blood T cell repertoires in COVID-19. Here immunoSEQ multiplex PCR was the method, and the copy in TCRdb shows in-frame clones only, minus some. This table has 200,000 to 300,000 clones, around four fifths appearing once. The receptor comes from a man aged 55 to 69 with acute or convalescent COVID-19. The sequenced sample was peripheral blood. The chain has TRBV29-1 and TRBJ2-6; TRBD1 matches 11 bases. CDR3 protein: CSATGQGASGANVLTF. The CDR3 DNA reads TGCAGCGCTACTGGACAGGGGGCGAGTGGGGCCAACGTCCTGACTTTC. Filled out from reference TRBV29-1 and TRBJ2-6, the complete variable domain reads SAVISQKPSRDICQRGTSLTIQCQVDSQVTMMFWYRQQPGQSLTLIATANQGSEATYESGFVIDKFPISRPNLTFSTLTVSNMSPEDSSIYLCSATGQGASGANVLTFGAGSRLTVL.